This T cell receptor beta chain stems from a study of T cell repertoires in cytomegalovirus infection. Points from the study as a whole: The ex vivo response showed dominance by HLA-C-restricted CMV-specific TCR beta clonotypes.

Germline CDR1 and CDR2: MNHEY and SVGAGI. The CDR3 length is 15 residues. Deletions cut 6 bases from V and 4 bases from J, with 13 bases between. TCRdb fed the reads into MiXCR, producing one record per CDR3 protein. The table records approximately 1,000,000 distinct CDR3 sequences, around 30% of them present only once. In its sample, this clonotype was seen a few times. The antigen remains unidentified. Here the sequenced sample was cultured CD8+ T cells from PBMCs, taken from culture after CMV antigen stimulation. The gene calls are TRBV6-5 and TRBJ1-6; D is ambiguous. This clonotype originated in a human donor in good health (CMV status not recorded). Some clones in this sample may be carry-over from other donors' samples. The CDR3 bases are TGTGCCAGCAGCGCTCTGGGGATGTATAATTCACCCCTCCACTTT. Its protein product is CASSALGMYNSPLHF.